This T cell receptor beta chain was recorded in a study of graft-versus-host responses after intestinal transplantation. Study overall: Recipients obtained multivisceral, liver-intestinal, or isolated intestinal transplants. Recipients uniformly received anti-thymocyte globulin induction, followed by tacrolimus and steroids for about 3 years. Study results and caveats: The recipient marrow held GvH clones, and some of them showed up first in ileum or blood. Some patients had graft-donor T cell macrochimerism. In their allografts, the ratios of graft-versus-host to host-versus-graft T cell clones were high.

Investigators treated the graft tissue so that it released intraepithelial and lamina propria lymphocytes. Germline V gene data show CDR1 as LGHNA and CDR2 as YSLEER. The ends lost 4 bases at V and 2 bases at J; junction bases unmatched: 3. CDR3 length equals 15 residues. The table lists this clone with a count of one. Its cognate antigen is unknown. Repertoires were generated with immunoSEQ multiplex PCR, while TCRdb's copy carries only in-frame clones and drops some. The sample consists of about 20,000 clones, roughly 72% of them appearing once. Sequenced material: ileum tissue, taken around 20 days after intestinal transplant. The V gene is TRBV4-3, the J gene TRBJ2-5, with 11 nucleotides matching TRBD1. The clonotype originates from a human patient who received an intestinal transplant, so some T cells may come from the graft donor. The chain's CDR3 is CASSPRDRGQETQYF. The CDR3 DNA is TGCGCCAGCAGCCCCCGGGACAGGGGGCAAGAGACCCAGTACTTC.